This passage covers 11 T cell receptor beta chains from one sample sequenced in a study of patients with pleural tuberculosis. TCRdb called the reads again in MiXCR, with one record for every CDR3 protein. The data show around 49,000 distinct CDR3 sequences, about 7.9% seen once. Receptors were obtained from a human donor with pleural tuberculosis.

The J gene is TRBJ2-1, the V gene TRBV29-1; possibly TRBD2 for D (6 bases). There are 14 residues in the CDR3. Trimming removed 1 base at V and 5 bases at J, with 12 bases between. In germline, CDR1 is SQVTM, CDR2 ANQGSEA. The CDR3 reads CSVEGLASHNEQFF. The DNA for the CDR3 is TGCAGCGTTGAAGGCCTAGCGTCCCACAATGAGCAGTTCTTC.

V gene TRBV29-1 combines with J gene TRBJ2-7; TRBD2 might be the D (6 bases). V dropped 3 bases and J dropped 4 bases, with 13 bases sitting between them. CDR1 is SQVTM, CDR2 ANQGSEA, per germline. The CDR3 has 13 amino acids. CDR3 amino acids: CSVERLGGYEQYF. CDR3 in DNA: TGCAGCGTTGAGCGGCTGGGAGGATACGAGCAGTACTTC.

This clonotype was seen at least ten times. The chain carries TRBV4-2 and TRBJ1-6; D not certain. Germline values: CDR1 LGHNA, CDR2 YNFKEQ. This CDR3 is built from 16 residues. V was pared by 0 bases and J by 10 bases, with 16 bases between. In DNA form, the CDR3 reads TGTGCCAGCAGCCAAGATGTGGGTGACCCAAGATCACCCCTCCACTTT. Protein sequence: CASSQDVGDPRSPLHF.

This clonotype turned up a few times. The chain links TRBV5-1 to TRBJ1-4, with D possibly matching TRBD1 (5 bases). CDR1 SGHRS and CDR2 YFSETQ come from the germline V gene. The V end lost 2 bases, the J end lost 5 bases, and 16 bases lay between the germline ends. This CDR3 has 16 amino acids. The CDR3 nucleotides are TGCGCCAGCAGCTTAGGCCGGGACCCTCCGAATGAAAAACTGTTTTTT. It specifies CASSLGRDPPNEKLFF.

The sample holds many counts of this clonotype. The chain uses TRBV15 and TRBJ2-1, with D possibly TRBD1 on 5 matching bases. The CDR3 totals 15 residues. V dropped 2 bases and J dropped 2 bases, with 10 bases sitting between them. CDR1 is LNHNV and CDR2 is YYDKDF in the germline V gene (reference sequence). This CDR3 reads CATSRTKGPYNEQFF. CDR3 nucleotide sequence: TGTGCCACCAGCAGAACCAAGGGGCCCTACAATGAGCAGTTCTTC.

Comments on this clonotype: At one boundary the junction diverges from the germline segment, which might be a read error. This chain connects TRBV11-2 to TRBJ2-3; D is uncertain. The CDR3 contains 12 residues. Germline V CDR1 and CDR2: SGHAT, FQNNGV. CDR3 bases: TGTACCAGCAGCTCTCGCGCAGATACGCAGTATTTT. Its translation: CTSSSRADTQYF.

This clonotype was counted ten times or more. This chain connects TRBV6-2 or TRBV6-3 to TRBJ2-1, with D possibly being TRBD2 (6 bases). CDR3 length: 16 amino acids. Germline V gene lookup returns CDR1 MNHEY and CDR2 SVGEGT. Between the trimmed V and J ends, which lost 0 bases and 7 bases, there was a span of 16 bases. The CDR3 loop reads CASSYSGSGRKNEQFF. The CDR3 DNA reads TGTGCCAGCAGTTACTCGGGGAGCGGGCGTAAAAATGAGCAGTTCTTC.

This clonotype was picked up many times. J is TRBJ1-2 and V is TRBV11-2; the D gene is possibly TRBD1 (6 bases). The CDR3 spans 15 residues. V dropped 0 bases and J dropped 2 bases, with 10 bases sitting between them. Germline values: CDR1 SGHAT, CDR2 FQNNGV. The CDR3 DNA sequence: TGTGCCAGCAGCTTAGACTGGGGGCGCAACTATGGCTACACCTTC. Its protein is CASSLDWGRNYGYTF. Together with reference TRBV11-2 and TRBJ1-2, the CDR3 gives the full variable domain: EAGVAQSPRYKIIEKRQSVAFWCNPISGHATLYWYQQILGQGPKLLIQFQNNGVVDDSQLPKDRFSAERLKGVDSTLKIQPAKLEDSAVYLCASSLDWGRNYGYTFGSGTRLTVV.

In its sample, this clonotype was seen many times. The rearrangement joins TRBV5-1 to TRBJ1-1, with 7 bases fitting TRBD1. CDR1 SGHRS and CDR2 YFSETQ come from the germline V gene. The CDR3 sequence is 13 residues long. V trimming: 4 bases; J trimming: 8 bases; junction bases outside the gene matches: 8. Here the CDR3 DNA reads TGCGCCAGCAGCGTGCACAGGGGAATCGAAGCTTTCTTT. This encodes CASSVHRGIEAFF.

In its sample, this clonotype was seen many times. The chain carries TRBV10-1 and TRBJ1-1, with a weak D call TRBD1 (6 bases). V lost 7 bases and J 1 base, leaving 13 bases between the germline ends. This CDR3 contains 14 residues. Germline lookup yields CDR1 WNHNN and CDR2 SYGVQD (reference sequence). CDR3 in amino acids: CASKKEQGNTEAFF. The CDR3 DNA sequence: TGCGCCAGCAAGAAAGAACAGGGGAACACTGAAGCTTTCTTT.

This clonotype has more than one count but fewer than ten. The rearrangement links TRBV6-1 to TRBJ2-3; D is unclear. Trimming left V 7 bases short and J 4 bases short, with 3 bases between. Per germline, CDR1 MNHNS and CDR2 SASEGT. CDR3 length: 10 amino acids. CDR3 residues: CASKADTQYF. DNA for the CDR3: TGTGCCAGCAAGGCAGATACGCAGTATTTT.